The present TCR beta chain was sequenced within a study of cytomegalovirus exposure and HLA in healthy donors. CDR1 and CDR2 (germline): SGHTA, FQGNSA. Trimming took 5 bases from V and 0 from J; bases not matched to a gene: 10. This CDR3 contains 18 residues. Both 60 Vbeta primers and 13 Jbeta primers went into the PCR. Measured with immunoSEQ multiplex PCR; TCRdb has only the in-frame clones, and not every one. The repertoire holds around 210,000 clones, with 70% to 80% as singletons. This TCR was sampled from a male donor in good health and CMV-seropositive. The sample taken for sequencing was PBMCs. The genes are TRBV7-2 and TRBJ2-6; TRBD1 aligns across 7 bases. The CDR3 DNA reads TGTGCCAGCAGCCTAAACAGGGGTGGATACTCTGGGGCCAACGTCCTGACTTTC. Its translation is CASSLNRGGYSGANVLTF.